The entry below describes one T cell receptor beta chain. Its antigen is currently unknown. The data were obtained in a study of monozygotic twins with inflammatory bowel disease. The CDR3 covers 13 residues. Findings of the study overall: Repertoire similarity did not differ between concordant and discordant twins, perhaps due to limited power.

UMIs bearing a 6-nucleotide sample barcode were added through template switching. Using the 5' RACE reads, TCRdb records one entry per CDR3 protein without DNA. The sample is made up of 150,000 to 200,000 distinct CDR3 sequences, and the top ten hold roughly 3% of it. The TCR was taken from a human donor with ulcerative colitis or Crohn's disease, or a healthy co-twin of an affected twin (not recorded which). J is TRBJ2-5 and V is TRBV12-3 or TRBV12-4; the TCRdb call, TRBD1, lacks DNA for checking. Sequencing input: blood. The CDR3 spells CASSFNRQETQYF.